The 26 T cell receptor beta chains given below trace back to one sample, sequenced in a study of T-cell reconstitution after alpha-beta-depleted transplantation in children. Unique molecular identifiers were used in preparing the TCRbeta library. TCRdb re-derived calls from the PCR reads in MiXCR, one entry per CDR3 protein. The sample lists around 250,000 distinct CDR3 sequences; around 9.6% were seen once. The source was PBMCs from the stem cell graft donor, collected from the stem cell graft. The receptors were gathered from a human donor who donated a stem cell graft to a child with SCID.

Many counts were recorded for this clonotype. The genes are TRBV9 and TRBJ2-7, with TRBD1 identical over 9 bases. V was pared by 2 bases and J by 6 bases, with 6 bases of the junction left unmatched. Germline V gene data show CDR1 as SGDLS and CDR2 as YYNGEE. The length of the CDR3 is 14 residues. This CDR3 reads CASSVWTGDGEQYF. The CDR3, as DNA: TGTGCCAGCAGCGTCTGGACAGGGGACGGCGAGCAGTACTTC.

This clonotype was found many times. The chain has TRBV12-5 and TRBJ1-5; D remains ambiguous. This CDR3 comprises 15 residues. V was pared by 7 bases and J by 5 bases, with 18 bases between. The germline CDR1 and CDR2 sequences are LGHNT and FRNRAP. In DNA, the CDR3 is TGTGCTAGTGCCCTGGGATCCACCTTGGATCAGCCCCAGCATTTT. This codes for CASALGSTLDQPQHF.

This clonotype was seen a few times. The chain joins TRBV11-2 to TRBJ1-1, with D maybe TRBD1 (5 bases). Trimming took 6 bases from V and 8 from J, leaving 13 bases between them. Per the germline V gene, CDR1 is SGHAT and CDR2 is FQNNGV. This CDR3 has 12 amino acids. CDR3 in DNA: TGTGCCAGCAGTCCGGGGACCGTAGAAGCTTTCTTT. Translation gives CASSPGTVEAFF.

The V gene is TRBV5-1, the J gene TRBJ2-3; 7 nucleotides agree with TRBD2. The V segment lost 0 bases and the J segment 2 bases; nucleotides outside the gene matches: 9. The CDR3 spans 17 residues. The germline V gene has CDR1 SGHRS and CDR2 YFSETQ. The CDR3 coding sequence is TGCGCCAGCAGCTTGGTGGGTCCTCGGGACTACACAGATACGCAGTATTTT. Translated: CASSLVGPRDYTDTQYF.

This clonotype has a count of ten or more. The CDR3 bases are TGCGCCAGCAGCTTCTACACGAACACTGAAGCTTTCTTT. Translation gives CASSFYTNTEAFF. The chain joins TRBV5-1 to TRBJ1-1; the D is unclear. The CDR3 is made up of 13 amino acids. Trimming removed 2 bases at V and 1 base at J, with 6 bases between. The germline CDR1 and CDR2 sequences are SGHRS and YFSETQ.

The chain uses TRBV7-2 and TRBJ2-7; 10 bases are a match to TRBD1. The CDR3 covers 14 residues. Trimming at V came to 6 bases and at J to 4 bases, leaving 6 bases not matched to a gene. The germline V gene encodes CDR1 SGHTA and CDR2 FQGNSA. The CDR3 protein is CASRKTGGGYEQYF. DNA for the CDR3: TGTGCCAGCAGAAAGACAGGGGGCGGGTACGAGCAGTACTTC.

This clonotype was picked up many times. V and J are TRBV21-1 and TRBJ1-2; the table assigns TRBD1, which was not confirmed against the DNA. TRBV21-1 is deemed a pseudogene. The CDR3 is made up of 16 amino acids. Here the CDR3 reads CASSKVRQGANYGYTF. For the CDR3, the DNA is TGTGCCAGCAGCAAAGTCCGACAGGGGGCTAACTATGGCTACACCTTC.

There are many counts of this clonotype. The rearrangement links TRBV21-1 to TRBJ2-7; the D call of TRBD1 is as the table states it, not checked on the DNA. TRBV21-1 is a listed pseudogene. The CDR3 covers 15 residues. CDR3 coding DNA: TGTGCCAGCATATCAGGGGCAGCCGCGTCCTACGAGCAGTACTTC. Its translation is CASISGAAASYEQYF.

This chain connects TRBV3-1 to TRBJ1-1; 8 bases agree with TRBD1. With V trimmed by 4 bases and J by 4 bases, 5 bases remained unmatched. Germline V gene sequence: CDR1 LGHDT, CDR2 YNNKEL (reference sequence). The CDR3 length is 14 residues. CDR3 DNA: TGTGCCAGCAGCCGATACAGGGGGGCCACTGAAGCTTTCTTT. Translating it yields CASSRYRGATEAFF.

This chain joins TRBV18 and TRBJ1-1, with D possibly matching TRBD1 (5 bases). The CDR3 is 16 amino acids. V was shortened by 3 bases and J by 5 bases, with 19 bases between the two germline ends. The germline V gene has CDR1 KGHSH and CDR2 LQKENI. The CDR3 nucleotides read TGTGCCAGCTCACCGGCAACCGGGACGACTGGTACTGAAGCTTTCTTT. Its protein is CASSPATGTTGTEAFF.

The chain recombines TRBV20-1 with TRBJ1-1; the D gene is possibly TRBD1 (5 bases). Germline values: CDR1 DFQATT, CDR2 SNEGSKA (reference sequence). The CDR3 totals 13 residues. V was trimmed by 3 bases and J by 1 base, leaving 9 bases between them. The CDR3, as DNA: TGCAGTGCTAGTAGGGGTGGGAACACTGAAGCTTTCTTT. This sequence encodes CSASRGGNTEAFF.

The rearrangement links TRBV7-9 to TRBJ2-5; 13 bases match TRBD2. Germline trimming cut 3 bases from V and 5 bases from J; bases unmatched to any gene: 6. The CDR3 runs to 16 residues. Per germline, CDR1 SEHNR and CDR2 FQNEAQ (reference sequence). In nucleotides, the CDR3 is TGTGCCAGCAGCTTCCCGGGACTAGCGGGGATGGAGACCCAGTACTTC. It encodes CASSFPGLAGMETQYF. The full variable domain, with the rest looked up from reference TRBV7-9 and TRBJ2-5, is DTGVSQNPRHKITKRGQNVTFRCDPISEHNRLYWYRQTLGQGPEFLTYFQNEAQLEKSRLLSDRFSAERPKGSFSTLEIQRTEQGDSAMYLCASSFPGLAGMETQYFGPGTRLLVL.

V usage is TRBV5-1 and J usage is TRBJ2-7; 9 bases match TRBD1. This CDR3 is built from 15 residues. V lost 4 bases to trimming and J lost 1 base; unmatched junction nucleotides: 6. Germline CDR1 and CDR2: SGHRS and YFSETQ. The CDR3 reads CASSIQGAESYEQYF. The CDR3 DNA sequence: TGCGCCAGCAGCATACAGGGGGCCGAATCCTACGAGCAGTACTTC.

This clonotype was counted ten times or more. The chain has TRBV5-1 and TRBJ2-1, with no clear D. V dropped 3 bases and J dropped 7 bases, with 8 bases sitting between them. The CDR3 has 12 residues. Germline V gene sequence: CDR1 SGHRS, CDR2 YFSETQ. CDR3 nucleotide sequence: TGCGCCAGCAGCTCCAACAGTAATGAGCAGTTCTTC. This encodes CASSSNSNEQFF.

The genes are TRBV6-1 and TRBJ2-5; D is perhaps TRBD2 (5 bases). CDR1 and CDR2 (germline): MNHNS, SASEGT. V was pared by 9 bases and J by 5 bases, with 13 bases between. The CDR3 runs to 12 residues. CDR3 sequence: CASARGMETQYF. CDR3 coding DNA: TGTGCCAGTGCTAGAGGGATGGAGACCCAGTACTTC.

This clonotype was detected a few times. One junction end does not reproduce the germline sequence, and a read error may be involved. The chain combines TRBV7-7 with TRBJ1-1, with a tentative D call TRBD1 (5 bases). Germline CDR1 SSHAT, CDR2 FNYEAQ (reference sequence). This CDR3 region has 13 residues. The CDR3: CASSLGVGAAAFF. As DNA, the CDR3 is TGTGCTAGCAGCTTGGGAGTAGGGGCTGCAGCTTTCTTT. Variable domain in full (rest from reference TRBV7-7 and TRBJ1-1): GAGVSQSPRYKVTKRGQDVTLRCDPISSHATLYWYQQALGQGPEFLTYFNYEAQPDKSGLPSDRFSAERPEGSISTLTIQRTEQRDSAMYRCASSLGVGAAAFFGQGTRLTVV.

This clonotype was seen repeatedly, ten times or more. The V and J genes are TRBV7-8 and TRBJ2-7; 11 nucleotides line up with TRBD1. The CDR3 loop spans 18 amino acids. Germline V gene data show CDR1 as SGHVS and CDR2 as FQNEAQ. With V trimmed by 0 bases and J by 7 bases, 14 bases remained unmatched. CDR3 residues: CASSLAGGQGVYMMEQYF. The CDR3 nucleotides read TGTGCCAGCAGCTTAGCAGGGGGACAGGGGGTCTATATGATGGAGCAGTACTTC.

The chain recombines TRBV18 with TRBJ2-7; TRBD1 aligns across 9 bases. V dropped 6 bases and J dropped 3; count of bases not matched to a gene: 6. Germline CDR1 reads KGHSH; CDR2 reads LQKENI. The CDR3 covers 14 residues. The CDR3 reads CASSQQGAGYEQYF. The DNA of the CDR3 is TGTGCCAGCTCCCAACAGGGGGCGGGCTACGAGCAGTACTTC.

This clonotype was recorded many times. The chain uses TRBV14 and TRBJ2-2; 7 bases line up with TRBD1. V trimming: 4 bases; J trimming: 4 bases; junction bases outside the gene matches: 6. The CDR3 covers 15 residues. Germline CDR1 reads SGHDN; CDR2 reads FVKESK. The CDR3 DNA follows: TGTGCCAGCAGCCTGGGATCAGGGGGCACCGGGGAGCTGTTTTTT. Translating it yields CASSLGSGGTGELFF.

There are a few counts of this clonotype. V usage is TRBV12-3 or TRBV12-4 and J usage is TRBJ1-3; D not resolved. Trimming stripped 5 bases from V and 1 base from J, with 6 bases between. The CDR3 is 13 residues long. The CDR3 region is CASSLFSGNTIYF. CDR3 bases: TGTGCCAGCAGTCTGTTTTCTGGAAACACCATATATTTT.

This chain links TRBV5-8 with TRBJ1-2, with TRBD1 identical over 10 bases. V lost 4 bases, J lost 8 bases, and 8 bases stayed unmatched. The CDR3 consists of 14 residues. Germline V CDR1 and CDR2: SGHTS, YDEGEE. The CDR3 is CASSLPGQGLGYTF. The CDR3 DNA reads TGTGCCAGCAGCCTCCCGGGACAGGGGCTCGGCTACACCTTC.

This clonotype showed up many times. This chain links TRBV10-2 with TRBJ2-1; 14 bases line up with TRBD2. V gave up 9 bases and J gave up 5 bases; unmatched junction bases: 6. This CDR3 has 15 residues. Germline CDR1 is WSHSY and CDR2 is SAAADI. The CDR3 coding sequence is TGCGCCAGTGGACTAGCGGGGGGCTTCAACAATGAGCAGTTCTTC. Translating gives CASGLAGGFNNEQFF.

V usage is TRBV5-1 and J usage is TRBJ2-1; 9 bases agree with TRBD2. The length of the CDR3 is 16 residues. J lost 5 bases, V lost 4 bases, and 10 bases had no gene match. Looked up from germline, CDR1 is SGHRS and CDR2 is YFSETQ. CDR3 in amino acids: CASSQVAGVEDNEQFF. CDR3 DNA sequence: TGCGCCAGCAGCCAAGTAGCGGGGGTCGAGGACAATGAGCAGTTCTTC.

This chain links TRBV20-1 with TRBJ2-7; 7 bases are a match to TRBD1. The CDR3 runs to 15 residues. V lost 4 bases to trimming and J lost 2 bases; unmatched junction nucleotides: 11. The germline CDR1 and CDR2 sequences are DFQATT and SNEGSKA (reference sequence). Here the CDR3 DNA reads TGCAGTGCTAACGTACCGGGACAGAATCCCTACGAGCAGTACTTC. The encoded protein is CSANVPGQNPYEQYF.

The chain carries TRBV5-1 and TRBJ2-5; TRBD1 aligns across 9 bases. The V gene end was trimmed by 4 bases and the J gene end by 2 bases; junction bases not matched to a gene: 6. This CDR3 contains 15 residues. Germline CDR1 and CDR2: SGHRS and YFSETQ. The CDR3 region has the DNA TGCGCCAGCAGCGGCGGGACAGGGCCGCAAGAGACCCAGTACTTC. Its translation: CASSGGTGPQETQYF.

The genes are TRBV3-1 and TRBJ2-4; 7 bases match TRBD1. The germline gives CDR1 LGHDT, CDR2 YNNKEL (reference sequence). The junction had 8 bases not matched to a gene; V was cut back by 3 bases and J by 0 bases. The CDR3 is made up of 17 amino acids. The CDR3 DNA is TGTGCCAGCAGCCAGAGGGACAGTGAACTAGCCAAAAACATTCAGTACTTC. Amino acids: CASSQRDSELAKNIQYF. Looking up the rest from reference TRBV3-1 and TRBJ2-4 gives the full variable domain: DTAVSQTPKYLVTQMGNDKSIKCEQNLGHDTMYWYKQDSKKFLKIMFSYNNKELIINETVPNRFSPKSPDKAHLNLHINSLELGDSAVYFCASSQRDSELAKNIQYFGAGTRLSVL.